Shown below are 29 T cell receptor beta chains from a single sample sequenced in a study of vaccination effects on CD4 cells after COVID-19. Generated by immunoSEQ multiplex PCR, the TCRdb table keeps only in-frame clones and is missing some. The sample shows approximately 31,000 clones, 70% of them seen only once. Their antigen targets remain unknown. After around nine days in culture, the CD4+ T cells were isolated. Specimen: CD4+ T cells from PBMCs cultured without peptide, collected before COVID-19 vaccination. Receptors originate from a human donor who received a COVID-19 vaccine.

The genes are TRBV18 and TRBJ2-1; TRBD2 aligns across 11 bases. The CDR3 contains 15 residues. After removal of 3 bases from V and 13 bases from J, the junction contained 11 bases not matched to a gene. CDR1 is KGHSH, CDR2 LQKENI, per germline. Here the CDR3 reads CASSPEPIAGGQQFF. As DNA, the CDR3 is TGTGCCAGCTCACCCGAACCGATAGCGGGGGGGCAACAGTTCTTC.

The rearrangement links TRBV6-2 or TRBV6-3 to TRBJ2-5; the D is unclear. Trimming pared 1 base from V and 2 bases from J, leaving 5 bases between. Germline lookup yields CDR1 MNHEY and CDR2 SVGEGT. This CDR3 is 13 amino acids long. As DNA, the CDR3 is TGTGCCAGCAGTTACTTGGGGCAAGAGACCCAGTACTTC. It yields the protein CASSYLGQETQYF.

J is TRBJ1-5 and V is TRBV6-5; D unresolved. The CDR3 contains 13 residues. Germline lookup yields CDR1 MNHEY and CDR2 SVGAGI. Trimming removed 7 bases at V and 4 bases at J, with 11 bases between. Here the CDR3 reads CASMEGRNQPQHF. The CDR3 DNA is TGTGCCAGCATGGAGGGCAGGAATCAGCCCCAGCATTTT.

The chain joins TRBV5-4 to TRBJ2-2; D remains unclear. The CDR3 totals 15 residues. The V end lost 2 bases, the J end lost 1 base, and 9 bases lay between the germline ends. CDR1 and CDR2 (germline): SGHNT, YYREEE (reference sequence). The chain's CDR3 is CASSFDRRNTGELFF. For the CDR3, the DNA is TGTGCCAGCAGCTTTGATCGGCGGAACACCGGGGAGCTGTTTTTT.

This clone came up a few times. V is TRBV2 and J is TRBJ2-2; D unresolved. CDR3 size: 15 residues. CDR1 and CDR2 (germline): SNHLY, FYNNEI. V lost 2 bases to trimming and J lost 4 bases, with 11 bases between them. CDR3 protein: CASSESLGTTGELFF. The CDR3 nucleotides read TGTGCCAGCAGTGAATCTCTGGGTACCACCGGGGAGCTGTTTTTT.

This clone was found a few times. This chain uses TRBV30 with TRBJ1-1, with D tentatively TRBD1 (6 bases). V lost 3 bases to trimming and J lost 5 bases, with 16 bases between them. The CDR3 has 14 residues. Germline V gene sequence: CDR1 GTSNPN, CDR2 SVGIG (reference sequence). The CDR3 protein is CAWREKGGFTEAFF. The CDR3 DNA is TGTGCCTGGAGAGAAAAGGGGGGATTTACTGAAGCTTTCTTT.

This chain uses TRBV10-3 with TRBJ1-1; D unresolved. Germline loops: CDR1 ENHRY, CDR2 SYGVKD. The V end was cut by 6 bases, the J end by 0 bases, with 5 bases between. The CDR3 spans 12 residues. The CDR3 DNA follows: TGTGCCATCAGAGGGATGAACACTGAAGCTTTCTTT. The encoded protein is CAIRGMNTEAFF.

This clone was picked up one time. The V and J genes are TRBV15 and TRBJ2-2; unclear D gene. The CDR3 covers 17 residues. V was pared by 4 bases and J by 4 bases, with 19 bases between. Germline CDR1 LNHNV, CDR2 YYDKDF (reference sequence). The CDR3 DNA is TGTGCCACCAGCACCCCCCTGGGAAGGGTGGGCACCGGGGAGCTGTTTTTT. Protein sequence: CATSTPLGRVGTGELFF.

This chain uses TRBV3-1 (or the pseudogene TRBV3-2) with TRBJ1-1, with 8 bases that match TRBD1. CDR1 is LGHDT and CDR2 is YNNKEL in the germline V gene (reference sequence). J was trimmed by 0 bases and V by 0 bases; bases with no gene match: 6. The CDR3 sequence is 17 residues long. The CDR3 bases are TGTGCCAGCAGCCAAGATCTACAGGGGGTTTTGAACACTGAAGCTTTCTTT. Translating it yields CASSQDLQGVLNTEAFF.

This clone appeared a few times. This chain uses TRBV5-1 with TRBJ1-1; TRBD1 matches at 7 bases. This CDR3 comprises 13 residues. With V trimmed by 4 bases and J by 6 bases, 6 bases remained unmatched. The V gene's germline CDR1 is SGHRS and CDR2 YFSETQ. In DNA, the CDR3 is TGCGCCAGCAGCCGGGGACAGTGGGCTGAAGCTTTCTTT. This encodes CASSRGQWAEAFF.

J is TRBJ2-3 and V is TRBV19; 8 bases map to TRBD2. CDR1 and CDR2 from the germline V gene are LNHDA and SQIVND (reference sequence). This CDR3 contains 14 residues. V lost 11 bases, J lost 6 bases, and 13 bases stayed unmatched. For the CDR3, the DNA is TGTGCCTCCACCCCGGGGGGGCGGGCGGATACGCAGTATTTT. Amino acid sequence: CASTPGGRADTQYF.

The chain couples TRBV27 to TRBJ2-5, with TRBD1 matching 7 bases. The CDR3 runs to 16 residues. Germline loops: CDR1 MNHEY, CDR2 SMNVEV (reference sequence). V was pared by 1 base and J by 0 bases, with 5 bases of the junction left unmatched. The CDR3: CASSLLGQSYQETQYF. DNA of the CDR3: TGTGCCAGCAGTTTATTGGGACAGAGCTACCAAGAGACCCAGTACTTC.

The chain uses TRBV12-3 or TRBV12-4 and TRBJ1-5, with no clear D. The CDR3 loop spans 13 amino acids. V gave up 6 bases and J gave up 7 bases, with 13 bases separating them. This CDR3 reads CASSLTYGQPQHF. CDR3 sequence (DNA): TGTGCCAGCAGCTTAACCTATGGACAGCCCCAGCATTTT.

This sequence joins TRBV6-4 and TRBJ1-1, with D perhaps TRBD1 (6 bases). The CDR3 is 15 residues long. Trimming took 4 bases from V and 0 from J, leaving 12 bases between them. Germline V gives CDR1 MRHNA, CDR2 SNTAGT. The CDR3 sequence: CASSADRLMNTEAFF. The CDR3 coding sequence is TGTGCCAGCAGTGCAGACAGGCTGATGAACACTGAAGCTTTCTTT.

The chain has TRBV19 and TRBJ1-1, with D unclear. Germline CDR1 is LNHDA and CDR2 is SQIVND (reference sequence). The CDR3 consists of 13 residues. V dropped 10 bases and J dropped 3 bases, with 15 bases sitting between them. CDR3 nucleotides: TGTGCCACCAACCCCCCCCCGTACACTGAAGCTTTCTTT. It specifies CATNPPPYTEAFF.

The V gene is TRBV7-2, the J gene TRBJ2-7, with D possibly TRBD1 on 6 matching bases. CDR3 length: 14 amino acids. Germline V gene sequence: CDR1 SGHTA, CDR2 FQGNSA. V lost 5 bases, J lost 2 bases, and 13 bases lay in between. The chain's CDR3 is CASSKNRDTYEQYF. DNA for the CDR3: TGTGCCAGCAGCAAAAACCGGGACACCTACGAGCAGTACTTC.

This clone has more than one count but fewer than ten. The chain links TRBV6-5 to TRBJ2-5, with D possibly TRBD1 on 7 matching bases. V lost 5 bases to trimming and J lost 7 bases, with 14 bases between them. Germline CDR1 and CDR2: MNHEY and SVGAGI. The CDR3 extends over 13 amino acids. This CDR3 reads CASSTGEVATQYF. The CDR3 DNA sequence: TGTGCCAGCAGTACAGGGGAGGTAGCGACCCAGTACTTC.

The V gene is TRBV5-6, the J gene TRBJ2-7; 10 nucleotides agree with TRBD2. V shed 3 bases, J shed 3 bases, and the junction held 15 bases outside the gene matches. Germline V lookup: CDR1 SGHDT, CDR2 YYEEEE. The CDR3 covers 18 residues. In DNA form, the CDR3 reads TGTGCCAGCAGCTGGGGGTTCCCCGGTCTAGCGGGAGTCTACGAGCAGTACTTC. Translating gives CASSWGFPGLAGVYEQYF.

Written as DNA, the CDR3 is TGTGCCAGCAGACGGACAGACACAGATACGCAGTATTTT. Residues: CASRRTDTDTQYF. The chain is built from TRBV6-5 and TRBJ2-3; D may be TRBD1 (6 bases). Germline V gives CDR1 MNHEY, CDR2 SVGAGI. V was clipped by 6 bases and J by 2 bases, with 9 bases between them. The CDR3 is made up of 13 amino acids.

This chain links TRBV14 with TRBJ2-5, with D possibly TRBD1 on 6 matching bases. The CDR3 extends over 14 amino acids. V was clipped by 4 bases and J by 4 bases, with 13 bases between them. Germline V lookup: CDR1 SGHDN, CDR2 FVKESK. As DNA, the CDR3 is TGTGCCAGCAGCCCGTACCAGGGGCGAGAGACCCAGTACTTC. This codes for CASSPYQGRETQYF.

The V and J genes are TRBV5-6 and TRBJ2-2, with D unclear. CDR3 length equals 14 residues. The germline V gene has CDR1 SGHDT and CDR2 YYEEEE. The ends were cut back, 0 bases at V and 1 base at J, with 4 bases in the middle. CDR3 sequence reads: CASSLGQNTGELFF. The CDR3 DNA reads as TGTGCCAGCAGCTTGGGACAGAACACCGGGGAGCTGTTTTTT. Complete variable domain (other parts from reference TRBV5-6 and TRBJ2-2): DAGVTQSPTHLIKTRGQQVTLRCSPKSGHDTVSWYQQALGQGPQFIFQYYEEEERQRGNFPDRFSGHQFPNYSSELNVNALLLGDSALYLCASSLGQNTGELFFGEGSRLTVL.

This clone occurred a few times. V usage is TRBV27 and J usage is TRBJ2-5; 9 nucleotides agree with TRBD1. The germline gives CDR1 MNHEY, CDR2 SMNVEV (reference sequence). CDR3 size: 13 residues. Trimming at V came to 6 bases and at J to 5 bases, leaving 4 bases not matched to a gene. CDR3 bases: TGTGCCAGCAGACAGGGGGCGGGTGAGACCCAGTACTTC. Amino acids: CASRQGAGETQYF.

The rearrangement links TRBV6-5 to TRBJ1-6, with unresolved D. This CDR3 is 14 amino acids long. Per the germline V gene, CDR1 is MNHEY and CDR2 is SVGAGI. Trimming cost V 8 bases and J 7 bases, with 15 bases left between them. The CDR3: CASGRTVLNSPLHF. The CDR3 DNA is TGTGCCAGCGGGCGGACCGTATTAAATTCACCCCTCCACTTT.

This clone was counted a few times. The chain joins TRBV27 to TRBJ1-6, with D maybe TRBD1 (6 bases). This CDR3 comprises 14 residues. Germline lookup yields CDR1 MNHEY and CDR2 SMNVEV (reference sequence). V lost 3 bases to trimming and J lost 7 bases, with 10 bases between them. The CDR3 loop is CASSFGQGNSPLHF. The CDR3 DNA reads as TGTGCCAGCAGTTTTGGTCAGGGGAATTCACCCCTCCACTTT.

CDR3 DNA sequence: TGTGCCAGCAGCCTAGGCCGGGACAGTCGTGGCTACACCTTC. This sequence encodes CASSLGRDSRGYTF. The rearrangement uses TRBV11-3 and TRBJ1-2; 7 nucleotides align to TRBD1. After removal of 5 bases from V and 7 bases from J, the junction contained 10 bases not matched to a gene. The CDR3 consists of 14 residues. In germline, CDR1 is SGHNT, CDR2 YENEEA.

The chain is built from TRBV24-1 and TRBJ2-1; no firm D call. CDR3 length equals 11 residues. Germline assignment: CDR1 KGHDR and CDR2 SFDVKD. Trimming removed 4 bases from V and 10 bases from J, with 7 bases in between. The CDR3 coding sequence is TGTGCCACCAGTGAGGTTAGCGAGCAGTTCTTC. This codes for CATSEVSEQFF.

This chain joins TRBV14 and TRBJ2-3; D unresolved. The V gene's germline CDR1 is SGHDN and CDR2 FVKESK. This CDR3 spans 14 amino acids. V shed 4 bases and J shed 8 bases, with 16 bases lying between them. This CDR3 is CASSLGEIPGTQYF. DNA for the CDR3: TGTGCCAGCAGCCTAGGAGAGATCCCCGGTACGCAGTATTTT.

The V call is TRBV3-1 (or the pseudogene TRBV3-2), the J call TRBJ2-7; 11 bases line up with TRBD2. The CDR3 is 15 residues long. Germline values: CDR1 LGHDT, CDR2 YNNKEL (reference sequence). V lost 2 bases to trimming and J lost 5 bases; unmatched junction nucleotides: 5. CDR3 region: CASSQTSGGRHEQYF. The CDR3, as DNA: TGTGCCAGCAGCCAAACTAGCGGGGGAAGGCACGAGCAGTACTTC.

A remark on this clone: It is unclear where the CDR3 begins or ends on the DNA, so no DNA is shown, and the CDR3 is as TCRdb lists it. The chain carries TRBV6-6 and TRBJ1-1; whether TRBD1, the table's D call, matches the DNA was not checked. In germline, CDR1 is MNHNY, CDR2 SVGAGI (reference sequence). A total of 13 residues make up the CDR3, ends included. The CDR3 sequence: CASSTSTDTEAFF.